Sequencing of this TCR beta chain was carried out in a study of blood T cell repertoires in COVID-19. This table comes from immunoSEQ multiplex PCR, and its TCRdb copy is limited to in-frame clones, with some not included. The data contain 95,000 to 150,000 clones, roughly 72% of them singletons. The CDR3 is made up of 15 amino acids. V was trimmed by 5 bases and J by 3 bases, leaving 16 bases between them. Looked up from germline, CDR1 is MNHEY and CDR2 is SMNVEV (reference sequence). Input material: peripheral blood. This chain connects TRBV27 to TRBJ1-1, with D perhaps TRBD1 (6 bases). The sequence was obtained from an elderly man with COVID-19, enrolled during active disease. This chain's CDR3 is CASSMRGFADTEAFF. CDR3 nucleotides: TGTGCCAGCAGTATGAGGGGGTTTGCGGACACTGAAGCTTTCTTT.